This T cell receptor beta chain was obtained from a study of blood T cell repertoires in COVID-19. The table came from immunoSEQ multiplex PCR; TCRdb's copy has only in-frame clones and leaves some out. The sample shows approximately 62,000 clones, 85% to 90% of them seen only once. Per the germline V gene, CDR1 is SQVTM and CDR2 is ANQGSEA. There are 12 residues in the CDR3. V was cut by 5 bases and J by 4 bases, with 8 bases left in between. This chain connects TRBV29-1 to TRBJ2-2; D uncertain. The TCR originated in a human donor with active COVID-19. The donor label of this sample is uncertain. Input material: peripheral blood. CDR3 sequence reads: CSVRRGTGELFF. The CDR3 DNA sequence: TGCAGCGTTCGGCGCGGCACCGGGGAGCTGTTTTTT.